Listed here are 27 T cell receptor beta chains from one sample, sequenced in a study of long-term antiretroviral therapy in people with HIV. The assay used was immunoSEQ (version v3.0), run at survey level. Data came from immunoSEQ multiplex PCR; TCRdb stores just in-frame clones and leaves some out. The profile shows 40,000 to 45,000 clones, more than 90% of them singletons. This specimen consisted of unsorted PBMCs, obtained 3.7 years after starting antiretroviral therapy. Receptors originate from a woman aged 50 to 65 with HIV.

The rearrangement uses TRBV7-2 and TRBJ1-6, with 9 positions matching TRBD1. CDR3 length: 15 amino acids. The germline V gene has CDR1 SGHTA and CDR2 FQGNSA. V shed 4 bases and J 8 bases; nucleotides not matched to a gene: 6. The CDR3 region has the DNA TGTGCCAGCAGCTCAGGACAGGGGAATTATTCACCCCTCCACTTT. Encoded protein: CASSSGQGNYSPLHF.

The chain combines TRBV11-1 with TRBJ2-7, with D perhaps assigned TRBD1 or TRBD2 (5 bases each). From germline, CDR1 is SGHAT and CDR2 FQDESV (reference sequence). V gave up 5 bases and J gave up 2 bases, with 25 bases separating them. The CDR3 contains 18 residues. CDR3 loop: CASSQQDSGIRAPYEQYF. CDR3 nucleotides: TGTGCCAGCAGCCAGCAAGACTCCGGGATCAGGGCCCCCTACGAGCAGTACTTC.

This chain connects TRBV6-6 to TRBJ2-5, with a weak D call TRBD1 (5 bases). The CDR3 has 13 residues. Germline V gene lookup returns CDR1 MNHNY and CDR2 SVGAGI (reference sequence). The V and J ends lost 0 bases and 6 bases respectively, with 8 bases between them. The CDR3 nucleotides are TGTGCCAGCAGTTACTCGACAGAACAGACCCAGTACTTC. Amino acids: CASSYSTEQTQYF.

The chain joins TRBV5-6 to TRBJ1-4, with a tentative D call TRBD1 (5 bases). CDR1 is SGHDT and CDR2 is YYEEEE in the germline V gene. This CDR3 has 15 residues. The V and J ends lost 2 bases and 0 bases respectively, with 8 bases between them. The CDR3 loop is CASSLPGPTNEKLFF. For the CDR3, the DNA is TGTGCCAGCAGCTTACCGGGACCAACTAATGAAAAACTGTTTTTT.

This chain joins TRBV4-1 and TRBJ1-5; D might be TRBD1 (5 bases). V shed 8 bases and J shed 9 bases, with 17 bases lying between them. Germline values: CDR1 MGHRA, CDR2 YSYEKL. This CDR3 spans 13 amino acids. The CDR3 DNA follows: TGCGCCAGCTGCCGTGGCAGGGATCGGCCCCAGCATTTT. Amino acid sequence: CASCRGRDRPQHF.

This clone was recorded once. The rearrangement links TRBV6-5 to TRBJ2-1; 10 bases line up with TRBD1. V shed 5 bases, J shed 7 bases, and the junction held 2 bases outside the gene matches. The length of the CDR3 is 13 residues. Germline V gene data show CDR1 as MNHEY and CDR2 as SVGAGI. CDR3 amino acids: CASSRQGANEQFF. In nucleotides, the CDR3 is TGTGCCAGCAGTCGACAGGGGGCGAATGAGCAGTTCTTC.

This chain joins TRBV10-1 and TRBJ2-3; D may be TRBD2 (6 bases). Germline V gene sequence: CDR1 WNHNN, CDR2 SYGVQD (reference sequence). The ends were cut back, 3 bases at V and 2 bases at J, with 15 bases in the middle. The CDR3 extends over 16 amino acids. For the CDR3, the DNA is TGCGCCAGCAGTGATGAGGGCCGGAGGGACACAGATACGCAGTATTTT. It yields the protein CASSDEGRRDTDTQYF.

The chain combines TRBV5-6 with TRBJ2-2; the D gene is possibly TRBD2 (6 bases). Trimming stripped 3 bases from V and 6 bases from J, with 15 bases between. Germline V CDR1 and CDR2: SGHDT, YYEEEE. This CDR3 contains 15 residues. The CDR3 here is CASSSPGRQAGELFF. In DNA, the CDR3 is TGTGCCAGCAGCTCCCCTGGGAGGCAGGCCGGGGAGCTGTTTTTT.

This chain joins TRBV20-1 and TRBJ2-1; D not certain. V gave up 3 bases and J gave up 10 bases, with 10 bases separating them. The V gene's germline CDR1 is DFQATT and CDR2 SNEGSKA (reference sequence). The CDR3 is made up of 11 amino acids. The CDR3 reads CSASTRGEQFF. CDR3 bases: TGCAGTGCTAGTACCCGCGGAGAGCAGTTCTTC.

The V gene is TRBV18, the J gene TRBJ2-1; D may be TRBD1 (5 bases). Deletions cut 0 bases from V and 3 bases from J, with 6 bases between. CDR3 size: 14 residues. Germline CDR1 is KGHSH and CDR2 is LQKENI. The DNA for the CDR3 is TGTGCCAGCTCACCACCGACAGACTACAATGAGCAGTTCTTC. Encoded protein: CASSPPTDYNEQFF.

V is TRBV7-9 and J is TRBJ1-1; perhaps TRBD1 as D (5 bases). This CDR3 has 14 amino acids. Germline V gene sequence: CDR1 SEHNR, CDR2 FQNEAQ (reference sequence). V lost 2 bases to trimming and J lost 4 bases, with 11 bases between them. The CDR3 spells CASSLQGTLTEAFF. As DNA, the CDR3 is TGTGCCAGCAGCTTACAGGGTACGCTCACTGAAGCTTTCTTT.

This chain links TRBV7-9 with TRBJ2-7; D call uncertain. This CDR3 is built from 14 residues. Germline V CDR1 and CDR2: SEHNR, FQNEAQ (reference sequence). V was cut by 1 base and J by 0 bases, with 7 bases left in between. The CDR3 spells CASSLVENSYEQYF. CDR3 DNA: TGTGCCAGCAGCTTAGTGGAGAACTCCTACGAGCAGTACTTC.

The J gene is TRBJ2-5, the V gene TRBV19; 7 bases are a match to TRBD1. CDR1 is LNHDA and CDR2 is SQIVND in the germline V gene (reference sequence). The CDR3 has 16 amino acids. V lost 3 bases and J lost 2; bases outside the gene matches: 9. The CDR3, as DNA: TGTGCCAGTAGTATCCGTCCCGGGACAGAACAAGAGACCCAGTACTTC. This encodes CASSIRPGTEQETQYF. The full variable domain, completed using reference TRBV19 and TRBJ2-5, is DGGITQSPKYLFRKEGQNVTLSCEQNLNHDAMYWYRQDPGQGLRLIYYSQIVNDFQKGDIAEGYSVSREKKESFPLTVTSAQKNPTAFYLCASSIRPGTEQETQYFGPGTRLLVL.

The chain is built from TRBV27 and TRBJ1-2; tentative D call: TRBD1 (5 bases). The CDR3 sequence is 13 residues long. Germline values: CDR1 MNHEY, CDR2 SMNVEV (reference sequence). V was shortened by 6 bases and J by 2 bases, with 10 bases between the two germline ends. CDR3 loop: CASSRVANYGYTF. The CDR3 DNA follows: TGTGCCAGCAGCAGGGTAGCGAACTATGGCTACACCTTC.

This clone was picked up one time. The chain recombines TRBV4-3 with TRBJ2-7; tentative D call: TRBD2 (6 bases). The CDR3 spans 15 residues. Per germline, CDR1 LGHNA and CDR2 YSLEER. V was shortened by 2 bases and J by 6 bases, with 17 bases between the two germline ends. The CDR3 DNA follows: TGCGCCAGCAGCCAAAAGCGGACGGGGGTCGGCGAGCAGTACTTC. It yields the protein CASSQKRTGVGEQYF.

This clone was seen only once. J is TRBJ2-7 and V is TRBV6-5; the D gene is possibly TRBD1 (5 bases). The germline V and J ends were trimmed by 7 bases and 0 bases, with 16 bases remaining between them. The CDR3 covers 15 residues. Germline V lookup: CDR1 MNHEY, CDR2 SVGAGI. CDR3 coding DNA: TGTGCCAGCATTAAAAGGGGTGCGAGCTCCTACGAGCAGTACTTC. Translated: CASIKRGASSYEQYF.

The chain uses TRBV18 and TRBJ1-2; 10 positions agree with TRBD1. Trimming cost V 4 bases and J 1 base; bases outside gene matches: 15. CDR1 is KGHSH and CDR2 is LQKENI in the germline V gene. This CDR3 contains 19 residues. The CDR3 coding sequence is TGTGCCAGCTCACAGATTCGGACAGGGGGATCGGGTCGTAACTATGGCTACACCTTC. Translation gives CASSQIRTGGSGRNYGYTF.

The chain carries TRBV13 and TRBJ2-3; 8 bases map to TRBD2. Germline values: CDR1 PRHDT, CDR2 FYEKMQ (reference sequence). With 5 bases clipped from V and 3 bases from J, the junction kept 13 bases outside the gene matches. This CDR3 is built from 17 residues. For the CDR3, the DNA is TGTGCCAGCAGCCCCCGACGGGGGGGGGCCTTGACAGATACGCAGTATTTT. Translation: CASSPRRGGALTDTQYF.

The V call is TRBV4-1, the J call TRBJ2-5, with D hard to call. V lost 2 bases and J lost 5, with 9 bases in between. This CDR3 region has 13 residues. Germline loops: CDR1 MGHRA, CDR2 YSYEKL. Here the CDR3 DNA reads TGCGCCAGCAGCCAACGAGACCCGGAGACCCAGTACTTC. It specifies CASSQRDPETQYF.

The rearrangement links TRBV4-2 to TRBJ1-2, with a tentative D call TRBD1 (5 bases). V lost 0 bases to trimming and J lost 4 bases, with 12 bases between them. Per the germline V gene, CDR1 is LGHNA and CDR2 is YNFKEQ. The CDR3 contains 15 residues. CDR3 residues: CASSQEAGGGYGYTF. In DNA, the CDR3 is TGTGCCAGCAGCCAAGAAGCCGGGGGGGGCTATGGCTACACCTTC.

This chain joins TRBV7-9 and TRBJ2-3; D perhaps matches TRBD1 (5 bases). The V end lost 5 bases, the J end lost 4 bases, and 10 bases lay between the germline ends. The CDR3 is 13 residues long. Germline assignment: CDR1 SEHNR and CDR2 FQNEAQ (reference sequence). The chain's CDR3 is CASSPKGPDTQYF. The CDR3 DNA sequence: TGTGCCAGCAGCCCGAAGGGGCCAGATACGCAGTATTTT.

The CDR3 bases are TGTGCCAGCAAGGCACCTGGGGGGTATTGGGCCGGGGAGCTGTTTTTT. Translating gives CASKAPGGYWAGELFF. The V and J genes are TRBV19 and TRBJ2-2; a weak D match, TRBD2 (6 bases). CDR1 and CDR2 from the germline V gene are LNHDA and SQIVND (reference sequence). This CDR3 has 16 amino acids. The germline V and J ends were trimmed by 9 bases and 6 bases, with 23 bases remaining between them. Looking up the rest from reference TRBV19 and TRBJ2-2 gives the full variable domain: DGGITQSPKYLFRKEGQNVTLSCEQNLNHDAMYWYRQDPGQGLRLIYYSQIVNDFQKGDIAEGYSVSREKKESFPLTVTSAQKNPTAFYLCASKAPGGYWAGELFFGEGSRLTVL.

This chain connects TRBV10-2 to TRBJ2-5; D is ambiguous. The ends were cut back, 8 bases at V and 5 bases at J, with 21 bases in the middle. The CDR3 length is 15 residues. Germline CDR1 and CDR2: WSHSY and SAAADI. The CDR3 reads CASGFRPGMRETQYF. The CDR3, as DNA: TGCGCCAGCGGTTTCCGCCCCGGCATGCGGGAGACCCAGTACTTC.

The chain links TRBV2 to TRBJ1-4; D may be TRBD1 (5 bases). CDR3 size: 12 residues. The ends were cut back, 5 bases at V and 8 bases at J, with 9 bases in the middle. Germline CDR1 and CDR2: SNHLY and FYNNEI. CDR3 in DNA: TGTGCCAGCAGTCTATACAGGGAAAAACTGTTTTTT. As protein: CASSLYREKLFF. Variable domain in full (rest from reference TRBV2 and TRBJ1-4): EPEVTQTPSHQVTQMGQEVILRCVPISNHLYFYWYRQILGQKVEFLVSFYNNEISEKSEIFDDQFSVERPDGSNFTLKIRSTKLEDSAMYFCASSLYREKLFFGSGTQLSVL.

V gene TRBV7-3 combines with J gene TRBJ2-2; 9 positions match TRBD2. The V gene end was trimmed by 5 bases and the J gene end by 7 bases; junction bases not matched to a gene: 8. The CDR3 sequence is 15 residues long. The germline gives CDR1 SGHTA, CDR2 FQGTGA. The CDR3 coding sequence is TGTGCCAGCAGCCCTCGCGGGGGGGCCGGCGGGGAGCTGTTTTTT. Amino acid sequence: CASSPRGGAGGELFF.

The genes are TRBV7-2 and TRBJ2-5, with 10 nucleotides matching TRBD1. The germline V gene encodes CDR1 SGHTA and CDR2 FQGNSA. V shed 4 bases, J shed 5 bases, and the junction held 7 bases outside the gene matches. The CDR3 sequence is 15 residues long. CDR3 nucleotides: TGTGCCAGCAGCTCTCAGACAGGGGGCCCGGAGACCCAGTACTTC. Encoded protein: CASSSQTGGPETQYF.

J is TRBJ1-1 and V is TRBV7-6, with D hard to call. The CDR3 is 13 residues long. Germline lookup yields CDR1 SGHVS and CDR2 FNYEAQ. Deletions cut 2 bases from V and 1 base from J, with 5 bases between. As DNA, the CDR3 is TGTGCCAGCAGCTTAAACCAGAACACTGAAGCTTTCTTT. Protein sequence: CASSLNQNTEAFF. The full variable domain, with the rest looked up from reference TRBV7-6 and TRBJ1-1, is GAGVSQSPRYKVTKRGQDVALRCDPISGHVSLYWYRQALGQGPEFLTYFNYEAQQDKSGLPNDRFSAERPEGSISTLTIQRTEQRDSAMYRCASSLNQNTEAFFGQGTRLTVV.